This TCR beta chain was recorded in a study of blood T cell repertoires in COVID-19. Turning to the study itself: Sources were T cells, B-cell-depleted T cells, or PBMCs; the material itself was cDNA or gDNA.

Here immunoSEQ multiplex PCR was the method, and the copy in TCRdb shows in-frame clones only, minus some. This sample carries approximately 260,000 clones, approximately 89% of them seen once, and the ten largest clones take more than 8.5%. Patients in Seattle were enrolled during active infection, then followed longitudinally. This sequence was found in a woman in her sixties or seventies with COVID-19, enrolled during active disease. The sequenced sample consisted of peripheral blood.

The CDR3 here is CASSLEGPPDSPLHF. CDR3 bases: TGCGCCAGCAGCTTGGAGGGGCCCCCAGATTCACCCCTCCACTTT. J is TRBJ1-6 and V is TRBV5-1, with D maybe TRBD1 (5 bases). V dropped 0 bases and J dropped 8 bases, with 12 bases sitting between them. Germline CDR1 and CDR2: SGHRS and YFSETQ. The CDR3 has 15 residues.